This T cell receptor (beta chain) is drawn from a study of blood T cells in healthy people across ages. Study-level findings and limits: Unknown CMV status may confound age-related changes in expanded clones. The study regarded diversity estimates from one million T cells as underestimates.

Comment on this clonotype: No antigen is known for it.

CDR1 and CDR2 from the germline V gene are DFQATT and SNEGSKA (reference sequence). The CDR3 spans 16 residues. Using a J-beta primer mix together with a sample-barcoded 5' primer, a second PCR was run for roughly 6 to 11 cycles. TCRdb reprocessed the 5' RACE reads with MiXCR, giving one entry per CDR3 protein. Of fewer than 900,000 distinct CDR3 sequences in the sample, roughly two fifths are singletons; the top ten hold 20% to 25%. Each donor gave about 9.3 milliliters of peripheral blood. This chain connects TRBV20-1 to TRBJ2-5; 11 positions match TRBD1. The DNA end is more similar to TRBJ2-7, so the J call may be wrong. Material: blood. This clonotype was sampled from a woman aged 55-75 years in good health. The CDR3, as DNA: TGCAGTGCTAGTGAGGAGGACAGGGGGCGCAGGTACGAGCAGTACTTC. Translating it yields CSASEEDRGRRYEQYF.